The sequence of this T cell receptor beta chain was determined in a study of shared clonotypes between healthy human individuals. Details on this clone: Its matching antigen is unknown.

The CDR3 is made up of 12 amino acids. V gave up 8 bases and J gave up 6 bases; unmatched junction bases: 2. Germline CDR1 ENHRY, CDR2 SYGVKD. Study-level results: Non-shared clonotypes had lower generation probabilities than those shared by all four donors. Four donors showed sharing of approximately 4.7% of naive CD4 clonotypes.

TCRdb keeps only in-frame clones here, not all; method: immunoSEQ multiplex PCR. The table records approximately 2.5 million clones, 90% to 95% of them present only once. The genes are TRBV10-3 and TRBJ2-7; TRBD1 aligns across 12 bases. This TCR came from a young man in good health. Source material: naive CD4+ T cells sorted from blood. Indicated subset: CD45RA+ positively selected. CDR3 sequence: CAIGTGGFEQYF. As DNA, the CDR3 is TGTGCCATCGGGACAGGGGGCTTCGAGCAGTACTTC.